In its sample, the clone carrying this TCR beta chain was seen many times. The data were taken from a study of blood T cells in healthy people across ages. A J-beta primer mix and a sample-barcoded 5' primer were used in a second PCR of about 7 to 12 cycles. Via MiXCR, TCRdb re-called the 5' RACE reads, giving one row per CDR3 protein. This table has hundreds of thousands of distinct CDR3 sequences, around a quarter appearing once. Germline-derived CDR1 and CDR2 are SGHDT and YYEEEE. V was pared by 2 bases and J by 1 base, with 5 bases between. CDR3 size: 13 residues. The sample also formed part of further work on T cells of mothers and their children. That work adds: A few healthy Caucasian mothers, along with their six children, were the donors. The entire RNA extract went into cDNA synthesis at 1.5 ug per 15 ul. A slight, non-significant increase in overlap was found for related mother-child pairs relative to unrelated pairs. Sequencing revealed no T cell clones that were persistent and microchimeric.

V is TRBV5-6 and J is TRBJ2-3; D gene ambiguous. Sequenced sample: blood. This sequence originates from a boy under 10 years old in good health. The CDR3 spells CASSFGRTDTQYF. The CDR3, as DNA: TGTGCCAGCAGCTTTGGGCGCACAGATACGCAGTATTTT. The variable domain in full, completed from reference TRBV5-6 and TRBJ2-3, reads DAGVTQSPTHLIKTRGQQVTLRCSPKSGHDTVSWYQQALGQGPQFIFQYYEEEERQRGNFPDRFSGHQFPNYSSELNVNALLLGDSALYLCASSFGRTDTQYFGPGTRLTVL.